The 16 T cell receptor beta chains below come from one sample, sequenced in a study of cytomegalovirus exposure and HLA in healthy donors. Primers: 60 Vbeta forward and 13 Jbeta reverse. Only in-frame clones appear in the TCRdb table, and some are missing; sequencing was by immunoSEQ multiplex PCR. This sample has roughly 150,000 clones, with 70% to 85% found just once. Source material: PBMCs. The receptors come from a male donor in good health and CMV-seronegative.

The gene calls are TRBV7-3 and TRBJ2-6, with 8 bases lining up with TRBD2. V gave up 5 bases and J gave up 1 base; unmatched junction bases: 1. This CDR3 contains 15 residues. Germline lookup yields CDR1 SGHTA and CDR2 FQGTGA. The CDR3 sequence: CASSRGGSGANVLTF. The CDR3 nucleotides read TGTGCCAGCAGCCGCGGGGGGTCTGGGGCCAACGTCCTGACTTTC.

The chain employs TRBV18 and TRBJ1-5, with a possible D match to TRBD1 (6 bases). Germline V gives CDR1 KGHSH, CDR2 LQKENI. The CDR3 is 13 amino acids. V was shortened by 4 bases and J by 7 bases, with 11 bases between the two germline ends. The DNA of the CDR3 is TGTGCCAGCTCACGACAGGTGGAGCAGCCCCAGCATTTT. Protein product: CASSRQVEQPQHF.

The chain combines TRBV6-5 with TRBJ1-5; TRBD1 matches at 8 bases. J was trimmed by 6 bases and V by 6 bases; bases with no gene match: 7. CDR1 and CDR2 (germline): MNHEY, SVGAGI. The CDR3 loop spans 14 amino acids. CDR3 nucleotide sequence: TGTGCCAGCAGCCTACGACAGGGGAGTCAGCCCCAGCATTTT. Its translation: CASSLRQGSQPQHF.

In the case of this clone: The junction departs from germline at one end; a sequencing error may be responsible. The chain carries TRBV7-9 and TRBJ1-2; D is unresolved. CDR1 and CDR2 (germline): SEHNR, FQNEAQ (reference sequence). The CDR3 loop spans 18 amino acids. This CDR3 reads CSSSVLPPGRRADYGYTF. Here the CDR3 DNA reads TGTTCCAGCAGCGTCCTTCCCCCAGGAAGGAGGGCAGACTATGGCTACACCTTC.

The genes are TRBV18 and TRBJ1-6, with D possibly being TRBD1 (5 bases). This CDR3 has 13 amino acids. Germline CDR1 KGHSH, CDR2 LQKENI. V lost 6 bases and J 10 bases, leaving 13 bases between the germline ends. The CDR3 DNA reads as TGTGCCAGCTCCGAGACAGTGGAATCACCCCTCCACTTT. It is translated as CASSETVESPLHF.

The chain employs TRBV27 and TRBJ2-7; a possible D gene is TRBD1 (5 bases). The CDR3 contains 14 residues. CDR1 and CDR2 (germline): MNHEY, SMNVEV (reference sequence). Trimming left V 3 bases short and J 1 base short, with 10 bases between. CDR3 loop: CASSLGLESYEQYF. In DNA form, the CDR3 reads TGTGCCAGCAGTTTGGGGCTAGAATCCTACGAGCAGTACTTC.

The rearrangement uses TRBV7-2 and TRBJ1-3; D is undetermined. The V end lost 0 bases, the J end lost 2 bases, and 11 bases lay between the germline ends. Per germline, CDR1 SGHTA and CDR2 FQGNSA. This CDR3 region has 16 residues. The CDR3 here is CASSLASVLAGNTIYF. The CDR3, as DNA: TGTGCCAGCAGCTTAGCGTCAGTCCTAGCTGGAAACACCATATATTTT.

This sequence joins TRBV4-3 and TRBJ1-2; D is unresolved. V lost 0 bases and J lost 6, with 11 bases in between. This CDR3 has 14 residues. CDR1 LGHNA and CDR2 YSLEER come from the germline V gene. The CDR3 protein is CASSQEFRGDGYTF. CDR3 coding DNA: TGCGCCAGCAGCCAAGAGTTCCGGGGAGATGGCTACACCTTC.

For the CDR3, the DNA is TGTGCCAGCAGCACCCATCAGGGAGGAGGCTACACCTTC. It translates to CASSTHQGGGYTF. The chain combines TRBV9 with TRBJ1-2; D may be TRBD1 (5 bases). The CDR3 is 13 amino acids. Trimming left V 4 bases short and J 8 bases short, with 15 bases between. Germline lookup yields CDR1 SGDLS and CDR2 YYNGEE.

Here the CDR3 DNA reads TGCGCCAGCAGCCAAAGGGACAGGGGGTTGGGCAAAAACATTCAGTACTTC. The encoded protein is CASSQRDRGLGKNIQYF. This chain connects TRBV4-3 to TRBJ2-4; 11 bases are a match to TRBD1. The CDR3 spans 17 residues. The V gene's germline CDR1 is LGHNA and CDR2 YSLEER. Losses at the gene ends were 2 bases for V and 3 bases for J; bases not matched to a gene: 6.

This clone was picked up many times. This chain uses TRBV4-3 with TRBJ2-1; 9 bases are shared with TRBD2. V shed 1 base, J shed 3 bases, and the junction held 1 base outside the gene matches. The CDR3 extends over 15 amino acids. CDR1 LGHNA and CDR2 YSLEER come from the germline V gene. Here the CDR3 DNA reads TGCGCCAGCAGCCAAGGACTAGCGGACTACAATGAGCAGTTCTTC. The encoded protein is CASSQGLADYNEQFF.

The V gene is TRBV5-1, the J gene TRBJ1-1, with 7 bases that match TRBD1. The CDR3 loop spans 12 amino acids. CDR1 and CDR2 (germline): SGHRS, YFSETQ. Trimming took 5 bases from V and 7 from J; bases not matched to a gene: 5. CDR3: CASSLGQLEAFF. CDR3 nucleotide sequence: TGCGCCAGCAGTCTGGGACAGCTTGAAGCTTTCTTT.

The rearrangement links TRBV29-1 to TRBJ2-1; the D is unclear. This CDR3 comprises 13 residues. Germline V CDR1 and CDR2: SQVTM, ANQGSEA. In DNA, the CDR3 is TGCAGTGCCCAAGCGAGCTCCTACAATGAGCAGTTCTTC. It translates to CSAQASSYNEQFF.

The chain is built from TRBV29-1 and TRBJ1-1; the D gene is possibly TRBD1 (5 bases). The CDR3 is 12 amino acids. Germline V lookup: CDR1 SQVTM, CDR2 ANQGSEA. V was shortened by 3 bases and J by 6 bases, with 11 bases between the two germline ends. This CDR3 is CSVDRGGAEAFF. The CDR3 region has the DNA TGCAGCGTTGATCGGGGGGGAGCTGAAGCTTTCTTT. Combining the CDR3 with reference TRBV29-1 and TRBJ1-1 gives the whole variable domain SAVISQKPSRDICQRGTSLTIQCQVDSQVTMMFWYRQQPGQSLTLIATANQGSEATYESGFVIDKFPISRPNLTFSTLTVSNMSPEDSSIYLCSVDRGGAEAFFGQGTRLTVV.

The chain carries TRBV28 and TRBJ1-1; D may be TRBD1 (6 bases). V was cut by 0 bases and J by 4 bases, with 12 bases left in between. The CDR3 is 15 amino acids. Germline V gives CDR1 MDHEN, CDR2 SYDVKM. DNA of the CDR3: TGTGCCAGCAGTTTATGGGGGGCGGCGAGCACTGAAGCTTTCTTT. Amino acid sequence: CASSLWGAASTEAFF.

This clone has only one observation. The chain couples TRBV7-6 to TRBJ2-3, with 14 positions matching TRBD2. The ends lost 3 bases at V and 0 bases at J; junction bases unmatched: 2. CDR1 is SGHVS, CDR2 FNYEAQ, per germline. CDR3 length: 17 residues. The CDR3 spells CASSFRLAGGSTDTQYF. The CDR3, as DNA: TGTGCCAGCAGCTTCAGACTAGCGGGAGGGAGCACAGATACGCAGTATTTT.